This T cell receptor beta chain was identified during a study of blood T cell repertoires in COVID-19. At the level of the study: The cDNA or gDNA used as material had been derived from T cells, B-cell-depleted T cells, or PBMCs.

The V end was cut by 2 bases, the J end by 4 bases, with 17 bases between. The CDR3 covers 17 residues. Germline CDR1 and CDR2: MNHEY and SMNVEV (reference sequence). Produced via immunoSEQ multiplex PCR; TCRdb's table is partial and in-frame only. The sample carries 23,000 or so clones, 81% recorded once. The sequenced sample was peripheral blood. This TCR came from a man aged 65 to 85 with acute or convalescent COVID-19. The rearrangement links TRBV27 to TRBJ1-4; no clear D. The CDR3 loop reads CASSLRSAGGINEKLFF. CDR3 DNA sequence: TGTGCCAGCAGTTTAAGGTCCGCGGGAGGAATTAATGAAAAACTGTTTTTT.